The sequence of this TCR beta chain was determined in a study of T cells in Graves' hyperthyroidism and ophthalmopathy (dated by TCRdb to the late 2010s). With regard to the full study: Peripheral blood samples were taken at the time of initial diagnosis, prior to any treatment. To identify TCR V-J signatures that set the groups apart, the researchers used a discovery cohort of about a hundred patients, made up of fewer than 50 with Graves' ophthalmopathy and 57 with stable Graves' hyperthyroidism. Whether ophthalmopathy could be predicted prospectively was tested in an independent validation cohort made up of under 20 hyperthyroidism patients plus 17 patients who later progressed to ophthalmopathy. The 100 discovery patients were divided at random into training and test sets in a 7:3 ratio. In about 6 Graves' hyperthyroidism patients, the study also compared T-cell repertoires from thyroid tissue with T-cell repertoires from blood. After blood sampling, hyperthyroidism patients were treated with methimazole at a starting dose of 30 mg daily, and ophthalmopathy patients were treated with high-dose intravenous methylprednisolone. The paper reports TCR Vbeta CDR3 sequencing of roughly 140 peripheral blood samples: fewer than 50 ophthalmopathy, under 80 hyperthyroidism and approximately 17 progressor patients. General study outcomes and caveats: In validation, progression to ophthalmopathy was predicted by the model with roughly 69% sensitivity and around 75% specificity, a median of roughly 6.4 months before onset. Sample size was not statistically predetermined, and investigators were not blinded to group allocation. A model built on a 13 V-J signature distinguished ophthalmopathy from stable hyperthyroidism, reaching about 88% sensitivity and under 84% specificity in cross-validation and 80%/75% in testing. Most expanded thyroid clonotypes (frequency above 0.001) were also found in blood, which suggests that blood repertoires may mirror thyroid immune responses.

In the ophthalmopathy patients, disease was moderately to severely active, with a Clinical Activity Score of 3 or more, a NOSPECS grade of 4 or more, and a duration of less than 3 months. Patients with uncontrolled infections, other autoimmune diseases, pregnancy or lactation were excluded. Clinical symptoms, serum thyroxine and TRAb, thyroid ultrasound, and orbital computed tomography formed the basis for the diagnoses. PBMCs were isolated from approximately 10 ml of fresh peripheral blood by Ficoll-Paque density gradient centrifugation. Total RNA was extracted with Trizol reagent, and quality was checked on an Agilent 2100 Bioanalyzer. V is pared back by 5 bases and J by 5 bases, with 13 bases lying between the germline termini. CDR1 and CDR2, per the germline V gene, are MNHNS and SASEGT. Reading from cysteine to phenylalanine, the CDR3 counts 13 amino acids. Only the CDR3 DNA is retained, 39 bases long and in frame from the first base.

TCR beta CDR3 regions were amplified from RNA transcripts. The TCR CDR3 was subjected to a first round of RT-PCR using the HTBI primer set and the Qiagen OneStep RT-PCR kit. Libraries were constructed in a second round of multiplex PCR, after which size selection and purification were carried out. Libraries were sequenced paired-end with 100 bp reads on an Illumina HiSeq2000. In the original analysis: SOAPnuke was used to process the raw data, removing reads that contained adapters or uncalled bases, had a mean Phred below 15, or lacked an exact match to the constant primer or identifier. COPE v1.2.5 was used to merge the high-quality paired reads, and each unique nucleotide sequence was defined as a clonotype. MiTCR v1.1 was used to align clonotypes to the IMGT TRBV, TRBD and TRBJ reference segments. Analysis was restricted to V-J combinations with a frequency above 0.0001, which covered 99% to 99.2% of repertoires. The TCS score was defined as the ratio of F50 (clonal expansion) to E x V (chaos), calculated using BLOSUM62-based TCRdist between CDR3 peptides within each V-J. Welch's t-statistics and random forest reduced just over 500 V-J features to around 14, which were used in a naive Bayes classifier (R e1071). The public reads were quality trimmed at Q25 with fastp and then assembled into clones with MiXCR by TCRdb, keeping productive beta chains. One record per CDR3 amino acid sequence lists the most common genes and DNA. These V and J calls originate from TCRdb's pipeline instead of the authors' own analysis. This sample comprises 300,000 to 400,000 distinct CDR3 sequences, about 14% of them detected only once. The top ten clonotypes cover 15% to 20% of the sample.

The table lists this clonotype with many counts. Its antigen is still unknown. It has no much larger one-base neighbor in the sample; base qualities were not kept. Sequencing used blood. This sequence originates from a woman younger than 45 with Graves' ophthalmopathy. This chain is built from TRBV6-1 and TRBJ2-7; TRBD2 is perhaps the D gene, given 5 matching bases. The sequence in DNA is TGTGCCAGCAGTTATTTGAGGGCGGACGAGCAGTACTTC. Its translation is CASSYLRADEQYF.